This T cell receptor (beta chain) was sequenced in a study of PD-L1 blockade in urothelial cancer. Data came from immunoSEQ multiplex PCR; TCRdb stores just in-frame clones and leaves some out. The sample records 130,000 or so clones, approximately 84% being singletons. Stated time point: pretreatment peripheral blood. The CDR3 has 16 residues. V was clipped by 3 bases and J by 6 bases, with 15 bases between them. Per germline, CDR1 LNHDA and CDR2 SQIVND (reference sequence). This sample comprised PBMCs, obtained around atezolizumab (anti-PD-L1) treatment. The sequence was obtained from a man aged 50 or older with urothelial cancer. V is TRBV19 and J is TRBJ1-6, with D possibly being TRBD1 (5 bases). DNA for the CDR3: TGTGCCAGTAGTATTAAGGCGAAAGGGGCTAATTCACCCCTCCACTTT. Its protein is CASSIKAKGANSPLHF.